Included here is one TCR beta chain sequence, with context. The source of the sample is a study of T cell responses to AZD1222 COVID-19 vaccine. Method: immunoSEQ multiplex PCR; TCRdb's copy keeps in-frame clones and lacks some. The repertoire holds 150,000 to 160,000 clones, with 88% as singletons. Deletions cut 0 bases from V and 6 bases from J, with 6 bases between. CDR3 length: 13 amino acids. CDR1 is SGHNT and CDR2 is YENEEA in the germline V gene. This chain joins TRBV11-3 and TRBJ2-1; D is undetermined. This specimen was peripheral blood, taken on day 0 of AZD1222 vaccination. This TCR derives from an adult in good health. The DNA for the CDR3 is TGTGCCAGCAGCTTAGAAGGTCCCAATGAGCAGTTCTTC. This codes for CASSLEGPNEQFF.